This TCR beta chain was recorded in a study of a mutant IDH1 vaccine in newly diagnosed glioma (dated by TCRdb to the early 2020s). General notes on the study: Eight vaccinations were administered to patients in weeks 1, 3, 5, 7, 11, 15, 19 and 23, corresponding to visits V03 through V10. Peripheral blood was drawn at six visits: V03 (baseline), V05, V07, V10, V12 and V13. Of the roughly 31 treated patients, approximately 62% were male and around 40% were female, and the mean age was approximately 40 years. For exploratory analyses, longitudinal TCRB deep sequencing was carried out in under 30 treated patients wherever samples were available. Prior to enrollment, standard therapy consisting of radiotherapy alone, temozolomide alone, or radiochemotherapy with temozolomide had been administered to patients, with the combination being received by most patients. Vaccination was initiated 4-6 weeks after radiotherapy alone, or concurrently with temozolomide cycles in the chemotherapy-containing groups. Broader findings and caveats from the paper: According to the authors, sample limitations meant that analyses of patient blood samples could not be reproduced. Immune responses induced by the vaccine were seen in approximately 93% of patients across multiple MHC alleles. Pseudoprogression appeared unrelated to alterations in the top peripheral T cell clonotypes detected by TCRB sequencing. PBMC samples for TCRB deep sequencing were selected based on availability.

Comment on this clone: Its antigen remains undetermined. The DNA is omitted, as the CDR3 cannot be located on it reliably, and the CDR3 follows TCRdb's listing.

CDR3 length: 16 amino acids, cysteine to phenylalanine. Looking up the germline V gene yields CDR1 SGHAT and CDR2 FQNNGV. The time point label, read with the paper, signifies: week 23, last vaccination. A 20-mer mutant IDH1 peptide at 300 micrograms in Montanide made up each vaccine dose, which was injected subcutaneously together with topical imiquimod. The donors had newly diagnosed IDH1-mutant astrocytomas of WHO grade 3 or 4 that showed loss of nuclear ATRX. The samples were drawn from NOA16, a multicentre, single-arm, open-label phase I trial in Germany that tested a mutant IDH1 peptide vaccine in humans for the first time. Genomic DNA for TCRB sequencing was extracted from EDTA blood using the DNeasy Blood and Tissue Kit. The library was built by means of the immunoSEQ multiplex PCR assay. The hsTCRB Kit was used according to the manufacturer's protocol to amplify rearranged TCR beta chain sequences. TCRB libraries were sequenced on an Illumina MiSeq. Under the source paper's analysis protocol: Demultiplexing, trimming and gene mapping were performed with the kit vendor's proprietary platform. TCRdb limited this immuneACCESS table to in-frame rearrangements with V and J called. A share of clones is missing; checked studies link under half to unresolved V genes, and the rest is unexplained. V and J calls and clone size are copied from that table; D and trimming were computed from the DNA. This sample holds around 80,000 clones; around 83% were observed only once. The ten top clones hold 0.7% to 0.95% of the sample.

The source is a woman between 50 and 59 years old with glioma. The V and J segments used are TRBV11-2 and TRBJ2-7. The specimen was PBMCs, collected from a glioma patient whose treatment included an IDH1 peptide vaccine. The CDR3 sequence is CASSLFGSGSLYEQYF.